This is a list of T cell receptor beta chains from one sample in a study of cytomegalovirus exposure and HLA in healthy donors. Only in-frame clones appear in the TCRdb table, and some are missing; sequencing was by immunoSEQ multiplex PCR. The top ten clones hold about 0.94% of a sample with about 160,000 clones, roughly 96% of them seen once. The sequenced material came from PBMCs. Receptors were obtained from a woman aged 18 to 35 in good health and CMV-seronegative. Each CDR3 is given with its conserved first and last residue. The D gene is left open where the match is weak. Expanded clones get a size class; other rows say once, few or many, or leave the size out.

d_call: TRBD1; v_call: TRBV9; j_call: TRBJ1-1; clone_size: -; cdr3_nt: TGTGCCAGCACCCGAGACAGGGCGGACACTGAAGCTTTCTTT; cdr3_aa: CASTRDRADTEAFF
d_call: TRBD2; v_call: TRBV7-9; j_call: TRBJ2-1; clone_size: once; cdr3_nt: TGTGCCAGCAGCTTAGAAATCGGGGGGTTTAACGAGCAGTTCTTC; cdr3_aa: CASSLEIGGFNEQFF
d_call: -; v_call: TRBV5-1; j_call: TRBJ2-3; clone_size: -; cdr3_nt: TGCGCCAGCAGCTTGGAGCAGGCCCGTGGTACGCAGTATTTT; cdr3_aa: CASSLEQARGTQYF
d_call: -; v_call: TRBV5-1; j_call: TRBJ2-1; clone_size: -; cdr3_nt: TGCGCCAGCAGCCCTGACAGTAGGATCGAGCAGTTCTTC; cdr3_aa: CASSPDSRIEQFF
d_call: TRBD1; v_call: TRBV18; j_call: TRBJ1-2; clone_size: -; cdr3_nt: TGTGCCAGCTCGCCCGGGACAGGGCCGCAGTCCCTATATGGCTACACCTTC; cdr3_aa: CASSPGTGPQSLYGYTF
d_call: -; v_call: TRBV29-1; j_call: TRBJ1-5; clone_size: -; cdr3_nt: TGCAGCGTCGGCGGCAGCAATCAGCCCCAGCATTTT; cdr3_aa: CSVGGSNQPQHF
d_call: -; v_call: TRBV15; j_call: TRBJ2-2; clone_size: -; cdr3_nt: TGTGCCACCGAGTACACCGGGGAGCTGTTTTTT; cdr3_aa: CATEYTGELFF
d_call: -; v_call: TRBV5-1; j_call: TRBJ2-2; clone_size: -; cdr3_nt: TGCGCCAGCAGCATCGGACAGCGGAACACCGGGGAGCTGTTTTTT; cdr3_aa: CASSIGQRNTGELFF
d_call: TRBD2; v_call: TRBV4-2; j_call: TRBJ2-7; clone_size: -; cdr3_nt: TGTGCCAGCAGCCAAGGGCTAGCGGGGGGGACGCGTGAGCAGTACTTC; cdr3_aa: CASSQGLAGGTREQYF
d_call: -; v_call: TRBV27; j_call: TRBJ2-1; clone_size: -; cdr3_nt: TGTGCCAGCAGTTTTAGTGGGGCGACCTACAATGAGCAGTTCTTC; cdr3_aa: CASSFSGATYNEQFF
d_call: TRBD1; v_call: TRBV5-6; j_call: TRBJ2-3; clone_size: -; cdr3_nt: TGTGCCAGTGGAGGGGGACAGGGGGCAACAGATACGCAGTATTTT; cdr3_aa: CASGGGQGATDTQYF
d_call: -; v_call: TRBV5-1; j_call: TRBJ2-3; clone_size: -; cdr3_nt: TGCGCCAGCAGCTTGGAGGGGACAAGCACAGATACGCAGTATTTT; cdr3_aa: CASSLEGTSTDTQYF
d_call: TRBD2; v_call: TRBV19; j_call: TRBJ2-5; clone_size: once; cdr3_nt: TGTGCCAGTAAGTCGGTCAGCGGGGGTGAAGAGACCCAGTACTTC; cdr3_aa: CASKSVSGGEETQYF
d_call: -; v_call: TRBV9; j_call: TRBJ1-2; clone_size: -; cdr3_nt: TGTGCCAGCAGCGTAGCGGAGGGTAGGAATTATGGCTACACCTTC; cdr3_aa: CASSVAEGRNYGYTF
d_call: -; v_call: TRBV4-3; j_call: TRBJ2-3; clone_size: -; cdr3_nt: TGCGCCAGCAGCCCTACTAGTCTTTTCACAGATACGCAGTATTTT; cdr3_aa: CASSPTSLFTDTQYF
d_call: TRBD2; v_call: TRBV7-9; j_call: TRBJ2-2; clone_size: -; cdr3_nt: TGTGCCAGCAGCACCAGGACTAGCGGCCCCACTGCGAACACCGGGGAGCTGTTTTTT; cdr3_aa: CASSTRTSGPTANTGELFF
d_call: TRBD1; v_call: TRBV7-2; j_call: TRBJ2-3; clone_size: -; cdr3_nt: TGTGCCAGCAGCCCCCGGACAGGGCTAGCAGATACGCAGTATTTT; cdr3_aa: CASSPRTGLADTQYF
d_call: -; v_call: TRBV5-1; j_call: TRBJ1-4; clone_size: -; cdr3_nt: TGCGCCAGCAGCTCCTCGACAGGCGGTGAAAAACTGTTTTTT; cdr3_aa: CASSSSTGGEKLFF
d_call: -; v_call: TRBV25-1; j_call: TRBJ2-7; clone_size: -; cdr3_nt: TGTGCCAGCAGTGAATCCCCACAGGAGCAGTACTTC; cdr3_aa: CASSESPQEQYF
d_call: TRBD1; v_call: TRBV7-8; j_call: TRBJ1-1; clone_size: -; cdr3_nt: TGTGCCAGCAGCTTAAGGACAGGGTCTTTCACTGAAGCTTTCTTT; cdr3_aa: CASSLRTGSFTEAFF
d_call: -; v_call: TRBV7-2; j_call: TRBJ1-1; clone_size: -; cdr3_nt: TGTGCCAGCAGCTCCCCTGGGAGGAACACTGAAGCTTTCTTT; cdr3_aa: CASSSPGRNTEAFF
d_call: -; v_call: TRBV19; j_call: TRBJ1-3; clone_size: -; cdr3_nt: TGTGCCAGTAGTATGGCAGGGTCTGGAAACACCATATATTTT; cdr3_aa: CASSMAGSGNTIYF
d_call: TRBD2; v_call: TRBV7-3; j_call: TRBJ2-2; clone_size: -; cdr3_nt: TGTGCCAGCAGCTTAATTCCGGGGCGGGGGAGGAACACCGGGGAGCTGTTTTTT; cdr3_aa: CASSLIPGRGRNTGELFF
d_call: TRBD2; v_call: TRBV4-2; j_call: TRBJ2-1; clone_size: -; cdr3_nt: TGTGCCAGCAGCCAGGCCCGACTAGCGGGGGATCCCATGAATGAGCAGTTCTTC; cdr3_aa: CASSQARLAGDPMNEQFF
d_call: TRBD1; v_call: TRBV29-1; j_call: TRBJ2-1; clone_size: -; cdr3_nt: TGCAGCGTTGGGACAGGGTGGACTGAGCAGTTCTTC; cdr3_aa: CSVGTGWTEQFF
d_call: -; v_call: TRBV27; j_call: TRBJ2-1; clone_size: -; cdr3_nt: TGTGCCAGCAGACTTAGCCCTCTTTCTTACAATGAGCAGTTCTTC; cdr3_aa: CASRLSPLSYNEQFF
d_call: -; v_call: TRBV13; j_call: TRBJ2-5; clone_size: -; cdr3_nt: TGTGCCAGCCGACCGACGGGGGAAGAGACCCAGTACTTC; cdr3_aa: CASRPTGEETQYF
d_call: -; v_call: TRBV10-3; j_call: TRBJ2-3; clone_size: -; cdr3_nt: TGTGCCATCGCCCGACAGTCCACAGATACGCAGTATTTT; cdr3_aa: CAIARQSTDTQYF
d_call: TRBD2; v_call: TRBV29-1; j_call: TRBJ2-3; clone_size: -; cdr3_nt: TGCAGCCTCCGGGGGGTGACGCAGGGTTCGGCAGATACGCAGTATTTT; cdr3_aa: CSLRGVTQGSADTQYF
d_call: TRBD2; v_call: TRBV6-5; j_call: TRBJ2-2; clone_size: -; cdr3_nt: TGTGCCAGCAGTTATTCGCGGGGGGCGGCAATCGGGGAGCTGTTTTTT; cdr3_aa: CASSYSRGAAIGELFF
d_call: -; v_call: TRBV4-2; j_call: TRBJ2-3; clone_size: -; cdr3_nt: TGTGCCAGCAGCCAGGGCGGGGACACAGATACGCAGTATTTT; cdr3_aa: CASSQGGDTDTQYF
d_call: -; v_call: TRBV5-6; j_call: TRBJ1-2; clone_size: -; cdr3_nt: TGTGCCAGCAGCTTGTATCCCCCGACAGATTATGGCTACACCTTC; cdr3_aa: CASSLYPPTDYGYTF
d_call: -; v_call: TRBV12-5; j_call: TRBJ1-1; clone_size: -; cdr3_nt: TGTGCTAGTGGGGGAGGGGAAAGCACTGAAGCTTTCTTT; cdr3_aa: CASGGGESTEAFF
d_call: TRBD2; v_call: TRBV5-1; j_call: TRBJ2-5; clone_size: -; cdr3_nt: TGCGCCAGCAGCCCAGGACTAGCGGGGGGGCCTGAGACCCAGTACTTC; cdr3_aa: CASSPGLAGGPETQYF
d_call: TRBD1; v_call: TRBV7-9; j_call: TRBJ1-2; clone_size: -; cdr3_nt: TGTGCCAGCAGCTTGGGGGACAGGGATTTGGATGGCTACACCTTC; cdr3_aa: CASSLGDRDLDGYTF
d_call: -; v_call: TRBV30; j_call: TRBJ2-1; clone_size: once; cdr3_nt: TGTGCCTGGAGTTCGCGGGGTGAGCAGTTCTTC; cdr3_aa: CAWSSRGEQFF
d_call: -; v_call: TRBV7-9; j_call: TRBJ1-6; clone_size: once; cdr3_nt: TGTGCCAGCAGATCTAAGGGACACTATAATTCACCCCTCCACTTT; cdr3_aa: CASRSKGHYNSPLHF
d_call: -; v_call: TRBV5-1; j_call: TRBJ2-1; clone_size: -; cdr3_nt: TGCGCCAGCAGCTTGAGCTTCAATGAGCAGTTCTTC; cdr3_aa: CASSLSFNEQFF
d_call: TRBD1; v_call: TRBV10-3; j_call: TRBJ1-2; clone_size: -; cdr3_nt: TGTGCCATCATAGAGGGAGACAGGGGCTATGGCTACACCTTC; cdr3_aa: CAIIEGDRGYGYTF
d_call: -; v_call: TRBV29-1; j_call: TRBJ1-1; clone_size: -; cdr3_nt: TGCAGCGTTGTCCCGGCGGTGGCTGAAGCTTTCTTT; cdr3_aa: CSVVPAVAEAFF
d_call: -; v_call: TRBV7-2; j_call: TRBJ2-7; clone_size: -; cdr3_nt: TGTGCCAGCAGCGCCCGTTCGGGGGAGCAGTACTTC; cdr3_aa: CASSARSGEQYF
d_call: -; v_call: TRBV13; j_call: TRBJ1-3; clone_size: -; cdr3_nt: TGTGCCAGCAGCCCACTCAGGGGTCATGGAAACACCATATATTTT; cdr3_aa: CASSPLRGHGNTIYF